This TCR beta chain stems from a study of T cell responses to AZD1222 COVID-19 vaccine. Study-level points and caveats: Nearly half of spike-specific TCRs reportedly target unmutated variant regions.

About this clone itself: Antigen: not known.

Sequencing was performed with immunoSEQ multiplex PCR; in TCRdb, only in-frame clones are kept and a portion is missing. The data contain more than 100,000 clones, about 92% of them seen just once; the ten biggest clones take up about 7.5%. V dropped 6 bases and J dropped 9 bases, with 15 bases sitting between them. Germline V lookup: CDR1 MNHEY, CDR2 SVGAGI. CDR3 length equals 13 residues. The chain combines TRBV6-5 with TRBJ2-1; TRBD1 or TRBD2 may be the D gene (5 bases each). This specimen was peripheral blood, taken 28 days after the second AZD1222 dose. The TCR was taken from an adult who received the AZD1222 COVID-19 vaccine. The CDR3 bases are TGTGCCAGCAGCCCCCAGGGTGGAGGTGAGCAGTTCTTC. It is translated as CASSPQGGGEQFF.